This TCR beta chain was profiled in a study of cytotoxic CD8 clonotypes in ibrutinib-treated CLL. Here immunoSEQ multiplex PCR was the method, and the copy in TCRdb shows in-frame clones only, minus some. The data show roughly 180,000 clones, with roughly 80% seen just once and roughly 4.5% held by the top ten. PBMCs were cryopreserved, and roughly 2 micrograms of genomic DNA from them went into TCR beta libraries. This clone was detected only once. Trimming cost V 2 bases and J 6 bases, with 10 bases left between them. This CDR3 spans 13 amino acids. CDR1 and CDR2 (germline): MDHEN, SYDVKM. Sequencing was performed on PBMCs, taken after 24 months of ibrutinib treatment. The chain couples TRBV28 to TRBJ1-2; tentative D call: TRBD1 (5 bases). The TCR sequence derives from a human donor with chronic lymphocytic leukemia. This chain's CDR3 is CASSLTPGNGYTF. The CDR3 DNA reads as TGTGCCAGCAGTTTAACACCAGGGAATGGCTACACCTTC.